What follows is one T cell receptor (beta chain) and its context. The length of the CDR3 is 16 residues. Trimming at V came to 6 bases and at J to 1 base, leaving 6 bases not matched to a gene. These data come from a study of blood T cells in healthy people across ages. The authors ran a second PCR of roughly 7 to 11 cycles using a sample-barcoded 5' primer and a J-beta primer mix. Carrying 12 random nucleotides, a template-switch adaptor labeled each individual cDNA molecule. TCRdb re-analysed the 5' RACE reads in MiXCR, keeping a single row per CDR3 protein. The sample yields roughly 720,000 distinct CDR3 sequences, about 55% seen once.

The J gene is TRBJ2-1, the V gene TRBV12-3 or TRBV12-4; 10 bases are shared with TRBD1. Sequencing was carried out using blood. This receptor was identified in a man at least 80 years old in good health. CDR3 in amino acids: CASRPGTGASYNEQFF. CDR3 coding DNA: TGTGCCAGCAGACCAGGGACAGGGGCTTCCTACAATGAGCAGTTCTTC.